This T cell receptor beta chain emerged from a study of neurological immune-mediated disorders. This clonotype was observed many times. TCRdb called the 5' RACE reads again in MiXCR, with one record for every CDR3 protein. This table has about 35,000 distinct CDR3 sequences, 3.5% to 4% appearing once. Trimming took off 3 bases at V and 6 bases at J, with 8 bases between the two ends. In germline, CDR1 is DFQATT, CDR2 SNEGSKA (reference sequence). This CDR3 comprises 11 residues. Sequencing was carried out using PBMCs. The V and J genes are TRBV20-1 and TRBJ1-1; D uncertain. This clonotype was obtained from a man aged 25-45 years with multiple sclerosis. CDR3 residues: CSARRPSEAFF. In nucleotides, the CDR3 is TGCAGTGCTAGGAGACCTTCTGAAGCTTTCTTT.